Shown below are 27 T cell receptor beta chains from a single sample sequenced in a study of cytomegalovirus exposure and HLA in healthy donors (dated by TCRdb to about 2017). Preparation of the library involved the immunoSEQ multiplex PCR assay. A mixture of 60 forward primers for TCR Vbeta segments and 13 reverse primers for TCR Jbeta segments was used in the multiplex PCR. TCRdb limited this immuneACCESS table to in-frame rearrangements with V and J called. A share of clones is missing; checked studies link under half to unresolved V genes, and the rest is unexplained. The sample table contains about 98,000 clones; only one count was recorded for roughly 76% of them. The ten largest account for 2% to 2.5% of the sample. Specimen: PBMCs. These receptor sequences come from a man aged 45-65 years in good health and CMV-seronegative.

The rearrangement links TRBV9 to TRBJ1-1; TRBD1 aligns across 12 bases. Germline V lookup: CDR1 SGDLS, CDR2 YYNGEE. The V gene end was trimmed by 4 bases and the J gene end by 7 bases; junction bases not matched to a gene: 8. This CDR3 has 15 residues. CDR3 protein: CASSSGDRGQSEAFF. CDR3 coding DNA: TGTGCCAGCAGCTCTGGGGACAGGGGGCAAAGTGAAGCTTTCTTT.

The CDR3 sequence is CASSHQRGGSYEQYF. The DNA for the CDR3 is TGTGCCAGCAGTCACCAGCGGGGGGGCTCCTACGAGCAGTACTTC. The chain is built from TRBV28 and TRBJ2-7, with 10 positions matching TRBD2. The CDR3 has 15 residues. In germline, CDR1 is MDHEN, CDR2 SYDVKM. Trimming removed 5 bases from V and 0 bases from J; junction bases left unmatched: 4.

This clone was seen once. The chain carries TRBV28 and TRBJ1-1, with 8 bases lining up with TRBD1. Germline trimming cut 5 bases from V and 5 bases from J; bases unmatched to any gene: 4. The CDR3 loop spans 13 amino acids. Germline V gene sequence: CDR1 MDHEN, CDR2 SYDVKM. DNA for the CDR3: TGTGCCAGCAGTCCAGGGGGCCGAACTGAAGCTTTCTTT. It is translated as CASSPGGRTEAFF.

This chain uses TRBV4-1 with TRBJ2-1; 11 bases are shared with TRBD1. The CDR3 is 17 amino acids. The germline V gene has CDR1 MGHRA and CDR2 YSYEKL. V shed 0 bases, J shed 8 bases, and the junction held 9 bases outside the gene matches. The CDR3 nucleotides read TGCGCCAGCAGCCAAGATGGACAGGGGGCCCCTTTGGATGAGCAGTTCTTC. It codes for CASSQDGQGAPLDEQFF.

This clone was detected once. The rearrangement uses TRBV7-6 and TRBJ2-1, with TRBD2 matching over 13 bases. The junction had 4 bases not matched to a gene; V was cut back by 5 bases and J by 0 bases. Looked up from germline, CDR1 is SGHVS and CDR2 is FNYEAQ. This CDR3 comprises 17 residues. This CDR3 is CASSITSGGVSYNEQFF. Here the CDR3 DNA reads TGTGCCAGCAGCATAACTAGCGGGGGGGTCTCCTACAATGAGCAGTTCTTC.

The chain has TRBV16 and TRBJ1-1; D is uncertain. Germline values: CDR1 KGHSY, CDR2 FQNENV. The ends were cut back, 4 bases at V and 0 bases at J, with 6 bases in the middle. This CDR3 contains 13 residues. In DNA form, the CDR3 reads TGTGCCAGCAGCCGCCTATTGAACACTGAAGCTTTCTTT. This codes for CASSRLLNTEAFF.

The chain joins TRBV28 to TRBJ2-7, with TRBD2 identical over 10 bases. This CDR3 spans 16 amino acids. Unmatched junction bases numbered 10, after V lost 6 bases and J lost 2 bases. CDR1 and CDR2 (germline): MDHEN, SYDVKM. CDR3 region: CASRGERGGSPYEQYF. The CDR3 region has the DNA TGTGCCAGCAGGGGGGAGCGGGGGGGCAGCCCCTACGAGCAGTACTTC.

The rearrangement uses TRBV4-3 and TRBJ1-4; D may be TRBD1 (6 bases). The CDR3 loop spans 15 amino acids. Trimming stripped 4 bases from V and 2 bases from J, with 11 bases between. Germline V lookup: CDR1 LGHNA, CDR2 YSLEER. The CDR3 DNA reads TGCGCCAGCAGCCCAACACAGGGCACTAATGAAAAACTGTTTTTT. Amino acid sequence: CASSPTQGTNEKLFF.

This clone has more than one count but fewer than ten. The chain joins TRBV27 to TRBJ1-6, with 9 bases that match TRBD1. CDR3 length: 15 residues. Germline values: CDR1 MNHEY, CDR2 SMNVEV (reference sequence). The V and J ends lost 4 bases and 7 bases, in that order; junction bases with no gene match: 5. The CDR3 DNA sequence: TGTGCCAGCAGTTGGACAGGGGTTGGAAATTCACCCCTCCACTTT. It is translated as CASSWTGVGNSPLHF.

A word on this clone: The junction shows a germline mismatch at one end, possibly a read error. The chain has TRBV7-7 and TRBJ2-5; D possibly corresponds to TRBD2 (7 bases). The J call may be faulty, since TRBJ2-7 better matches the DNA end. The CDR3 loop spans 13 amino acids. CDR1 is SSHAT, CDR2 FNYEAQ, per germline (reference sequence). CDR3 in DNA: TGTGCTAGCAGCTTAGGGGGGGTCAACGAGCAGTACTTC. Translation: CASSLGGVNEQYF.

This chain connects TRBV19 to TRBJ2-2; unclear D gene. Germline V gives CDR1 LNHDA, CDR2 SQIVND (reference sequence). V lost 5 bases, J lost 5 bases, and 6 bases lay in between. This CDR3 is 12 amino acids long. CDR3 coding DNA: TGTGCCAGTAGTTCCCTGACCGGGGAGCTGTTTTTT. It encodes CASSSLTGELFF.

The V call is TRBV28, the J call TRBJ2-1; 9 positions match TRBD1. The CDR3 spans 18 residues. CDR1 and CDR2 from the germline V gene are MDHEN and SYDVKM. The junction had 10 bases not matched to a gene; V was cut back by 3 bases and J by 1 base. The CDR3 sequence: CASSFGTGGMLSYNEQFF. The CDR3 nucleotides are TGTGCCAGCAGTTTTGGAACAGGGGGCATGTTGTCCTACAATGAGCAGTTCTTC.

The V gene is TRBV15, the J gene TRBJ2-6; TRBD1 matches at 7 bases. Trimming took 0 bases from V and 2 from J; bases not matched to a gene: 1. The CDR3 has 16 residues. CDR1 is LNHNV and CDR2 is YYDKDF in the germline V gene (reference sequence). CDR3 loop: CATSREDRAGANVLTF. CDR3 DNA sequence: TGTGCCACCAGCAGAGAAGACAGGGCTGGGGCCAACGTCCTGACTTTC.

As to this clone: In the same sample, other DNA sequences code for this CDR3. The rearrangement joins TRBV7-2 to TRBJ2-7; TRBD1 is a possible D gene (6 bases). Germline V gene data show CDR1 as SGHTA and CDR2 as FQGNSA. Trimming stripped 5 bases from V and 1 base from J, with 9 bases between. CDR3 length equals 13 residues. CDR3 in amino acids: CASSPGQSYEQYF. In nucleotides, the CDR3 is TGTGCCAGCAGCCCAGGACAGTCCTACGAGCAGTACTTC. The full variable domain, completed using reference TRBV7-2 and TRBJ2-7, is GAGVSQSPSNKVTEKGKDVELRCDPISGHTALYWYRQSLGQGLEFLIYFQGNSAPDKSGLPSDRFSAERTGGSVSTLTIQRTQQEDSAVYLCASSPGQSYEQYFGPGTRLTVT.

This clone was seen only a few times. V and J are TRBV4-1 and TRBJ2-7; the match to TRBD1 covers 7 bases. The CDR3 length is 13 residues. Per the germline V gene, CDR1 is MGHRA and CDR2 is YSYEKL. Trimming at V came to 4 bases and at J to 3 bases, leaving 3 bases not matched to a gene. CDR3 in amino acids: CASSPGTVYEQYF. The CDR3 nucleotides are TGCGCCAGCAGCCCCGGGACAGTCTACGAGCAGTACTTC.

The chain joins TRBV10-3 to TRBJ1-1, with 8 bases that match TRBD1. The germline V gene has CDR1 ENHRY and CDR2 SYGVKD. Trimming removed 3 bases from V and 1 base from J; junction bases left unmatched: 1. CDR3 length: 14 residues. The CDR3 nucleotides read TGTGCCATCAGTGAAACAGGGGGGAACACTGAAGCTTTCTTT. This gives the protein CAISETGGNTEAFF.

The rearrangement uses TRBV5-1 and TRBJ2-2, with TRBD2 identical over 13 bases. Trimming at V came to 4 bases and at J to 7 bases, leaving 7 bases not matched to a gene. Per germline, CDR1 SGHRS and CDR2 YFSETQ. The CDR3 is made up of 16 amino acids. The CDR3 coding sequence is TGCGCCAGCAGCCAAAGGACTAGCGGGAGAAGCGGGGAGCTGTTTTTT. Its translation is CASSQRTSGRSGELFF.

V gene TRBV19 combines with J gene TRBJ2-2, with TRBD2 as a possible D gene (6 bases). Germline CDR1 and CDR2: LNHDA and SQIVND (reference sequence). The CDR3 contains 15 residues. V lost 4 bases, J lost 1 base, and 10 bases lay in between. The CDR3 bases are TGTGCCAGTAGTACCGGAGGGATGAACACCGGGGAGCTGTTTTTT. As protein: CASSTGGMNTGELFF.

The V gene is TRBV6-5, the J gene TRBJ2-2; D might be TRBD2 (6 bases). CDR1 MNHEY and CDR2 SVGAGI come from the germline V gene. V lost 4 bases and J lost 1, with 10 bases in between. The CDR3 length is 15 residues. The CDR3 sequence is CASSWDSLNTGELFF. DNA of the CDR3: TGTGCCAGCAGTTGGGACTCTCTGAACACCGGGGAGCTGTTTTTT.

The chain has TRBV7-8 and TRBJ2-3; no definite D call. There are 15 residues in the CDR3. From germline, CDR1 is SGHVS and CDR2 FQNEAQ. With 5 bases removed from V and 3 bases from J, the gap between germline ends came to 15 bases. The CDR3 loop is CASSPMGVGTDTQYF. CDR3 nucleotides: TGTGCCAGCAGCCCCATGGGTGTCGGGACAGATACGCAGTATTTT.

The rearrangement joins TRBV5-5 to TRBJ1-2, with a tentative D call TRBD1 (5 bases). V was pared by 4 bases and J by 4 bases, with 14 bases between. Germline CDR1 reads SGHKS; CDR2 reads YYEKEE (reference sequence). This CDR3 has 14 residues. CDR3 bases: TGTGCCAGCAGCACCCAAGCCGGGGGCTATGGCTACACCTTC. It yields the protein CASSTQAGGYGYTF.

This clone was picked up a small number of times. The chain joins TRBV7-8 to TRBJ2-7; perhaps TRBD1 as D (5 bases). From germline, CDR1 is SGHVS and CDR2 FQNEAQ. V gave up 1 base and J gave up 1 base, with 11 bases separating them. The CDR3 has 15 amino acids. CDR3 in amino acids: CASSLEMGPSYEQYF. In DNA form, the CDR3 reads TGTGCCAGCAGCTTAGAAATGGGGCCATCCTACGAGCAGTACTTC.

The J gene is TRBJ1-5, the V gene TRBV6-5, with 7 bases that match TRBD1. J gave up 4 bases and V 5 bases, and 8 bases lay outside the gene matches. The CDR3 extends over 15 amino acids. Germline CDR1 and CDR2: MNHEY and SVGAGI. DNA for the CDR3: TGTGCCAGCAGTCACGACAGGGCCGTGAATCAGCCCCAGCATTTT. Translated, it gives CASSHDRAVNQPQHF.

The chain uses TRBV25-1 and TRBJ1-2, with unresolved D. The CDR3 totals 14 residues. Trimming removed 1 base at V and 4 bases at J, with 10 bases between. Germline V lookup: CDR1 MGHDK, CDR2 SYGVNS. The CDR3 DNA follows: TGTGCCAGCAGTGAATGGGGAGGCTCCTATGGCTACACCTTC. This gives the protein CASSEWGGSYGYTF.

The rearrangement joins TRBV29-1 to TRBJ2-1; the D gene is possibly TRBD2 (8 bases). This CDR3 contains 19 residues. CDR1 is SQVTM and CDR2 is ANQGSEA in the germline V gene. Trimming took 4 bases from V and 9 from J, leaving 34 bases between them. CDR3 coding DNA: TGCAGCGTTGGAGGTCGTCGAGACAGGGTGGTAGCGGGACTCGTTGAGCAGTTCTTC. Encoded protein: CSVGGRRDRVVAGLVEQFF.

The gene calls are TRBV28 and TRBJ2-7; possible D gene TRBD1, 6 bases. CDR3 length equals 14 residues. CDR1 is MDHEN, CDR2 SYDVKM, per germline. V was clipped by 10 bases and J by 5 bases, with 21 bases between them. The CDR3 protein is CATIRDNAEHEQYF. CDR3 bases: TGTGCCACCATCCGGGACAACGCGGAACACGAGCAGTACTTC.

V usage is TRBV28 and J usage is TRBJ1-3, with a tentative D call TRBD1 (6 bases). Germline CDR1 is MDHEN and CDR2 is SYDVKM. CDR3 length equals 13 residues. The CDR3 here is CGAQGMSGNTIYF. In DNA form, the CDR3 reads TGTGGCGCACAGGGTATGTCTGGAAACACCATATATTTT.